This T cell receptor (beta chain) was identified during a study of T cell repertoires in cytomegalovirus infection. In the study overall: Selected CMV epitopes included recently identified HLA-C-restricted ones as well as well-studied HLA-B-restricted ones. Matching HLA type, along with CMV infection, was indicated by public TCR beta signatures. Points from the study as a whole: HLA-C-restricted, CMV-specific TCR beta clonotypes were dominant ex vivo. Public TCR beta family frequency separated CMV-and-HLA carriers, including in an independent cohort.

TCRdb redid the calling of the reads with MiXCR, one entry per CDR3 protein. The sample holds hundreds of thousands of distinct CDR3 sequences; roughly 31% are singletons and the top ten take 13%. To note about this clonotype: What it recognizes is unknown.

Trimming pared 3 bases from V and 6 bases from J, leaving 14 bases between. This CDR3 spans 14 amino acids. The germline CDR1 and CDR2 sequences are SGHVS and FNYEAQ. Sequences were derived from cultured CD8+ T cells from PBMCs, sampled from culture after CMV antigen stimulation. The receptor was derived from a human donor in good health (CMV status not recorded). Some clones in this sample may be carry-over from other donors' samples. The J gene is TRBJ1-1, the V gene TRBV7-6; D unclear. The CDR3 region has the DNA TGTGCCAGCAGCTTTTATGATCGTGGGGCTGAAGCTTTCTTT. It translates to CASSFYDRGAEAFF.